This T cell receptor (beta chain) was captured in a study of blood T cell repertoires in COVID-19. Looking at the study overall: Whether acute or convalescent, the COVID-19 samples came from the United States, Italy and Spain.

Authors' analysis steps: Amplification from reference gene primers served as the basis for estimated nucleated cell counts. Here immunoSEQ multiplex PCR was the method, and the copy in TCRdb shows in-frame clones only, minus some. V, J and clone size were drawn from that table, and D and trimming were deduced from the DNA. The table records around 160,000 clones, roughly 90% of them present only once. A few counts support this clone. This CDR3 is 15 amino acids long. V lost 1 base to trimming and J lost 4 bases, with 11 bases between them. From germline, CDR1 is SGHTA and CDR2 FQGNSA. The V gene is TRBV7-2, the J gene TRBJ1-5; tentative D call: TRBD1 (5 bases). Sequenced input: peripheral blood. This sequence originates from a human donor in a cohort sampled during active COVID-19. The CDR3 nucleotides read TGTGCCAGCAGCTTAGACGGGGGACGTAATCAGCCCCAGCATTTT. This translates into CASSLDGGRNQPQHF. The full variable domain, completed using reference TRBV7-2 and TRBJ1-5, is GAGVSQSPSNKVTEKGKDVELRCDPISGHTALYWYRQSLGQGLEFLIYFQGNSAPDKSGLPSDRFSAERTGGSVSTLTIQRTQQEDSAVYLCASSLDGGRNQPQHFGDGTRLSIL.